This T cell receptor beta chain derives from a study of naive and memory T cell subsets. The study's findings and limits: TCR abundance followed a power law differing between naive and memory subsets.

Trimming pared 0 bases from V and 5 bases from J, leaving 14 bases between. The CDR3 length is 16 residues. Germline CDR1 SQVTM, CDR2 ANQGSEA. An equimolar mix of two oligonucleotides served as the beta constant-region primer for TRBC1 and TRBC2. Ligated cDNA was amplified by four rounds of PCR with nested alpha and beta constant-region primers and SP2. MiXCR was run by TCRdb on the UMI-ligation and nested PCR reads, yielding one entry per CDR3 protein. The sample lists some 82,000 distinct CDR3 sequences; 9% were seen once. This clonotype was recorded at least ten times. The target antigen is unknown.

The receptor's source is a human donor in good health. Material: naive CD8+ T cells from blood. The J gene is TRBJ2-6, the V gene TRBV29-1; D is possibly TRBD1 or TRBD2 (5 bases each). The CDR3 loop reads CSVEDLGDVRANVLTF. CDR3 sequence (DNA): TGCAGCGTTGAAGATCTCGGGGACGTCAGGGCCAACGTCCTGACTTTC.